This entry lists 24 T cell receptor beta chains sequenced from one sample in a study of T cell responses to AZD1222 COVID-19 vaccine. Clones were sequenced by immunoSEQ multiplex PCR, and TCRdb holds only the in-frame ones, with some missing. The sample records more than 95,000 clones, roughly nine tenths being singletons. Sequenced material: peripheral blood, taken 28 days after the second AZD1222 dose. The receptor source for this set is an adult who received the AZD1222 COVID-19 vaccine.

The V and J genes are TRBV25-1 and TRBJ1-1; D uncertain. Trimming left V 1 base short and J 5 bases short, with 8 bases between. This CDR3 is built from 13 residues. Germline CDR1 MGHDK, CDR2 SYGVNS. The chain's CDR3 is CASSESGGTEAFF. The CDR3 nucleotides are TGTGCCAGCAGTGAATCAGGTGGGACTGAAGCTTTCTTT.

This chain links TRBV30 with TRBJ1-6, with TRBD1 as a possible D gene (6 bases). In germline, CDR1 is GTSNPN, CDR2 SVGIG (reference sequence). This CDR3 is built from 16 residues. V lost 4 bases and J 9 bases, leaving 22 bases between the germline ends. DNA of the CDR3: TGTGCCTGGACCCCCCCGAGAACAGGGAGAGGTTCACCCCTCCACTTT. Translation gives CAWTPPRTGRGSPLHF.

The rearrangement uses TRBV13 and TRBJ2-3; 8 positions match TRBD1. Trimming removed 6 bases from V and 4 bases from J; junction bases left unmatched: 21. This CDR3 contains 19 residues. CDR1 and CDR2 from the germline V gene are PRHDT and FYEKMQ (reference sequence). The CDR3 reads CASRFNRIRRDRYSDTQYF. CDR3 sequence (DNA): TGTGCCAGCAGGTTCAACCGAATCCGCCGGGACAGGTATTCAGATACGCAGTATTTT.

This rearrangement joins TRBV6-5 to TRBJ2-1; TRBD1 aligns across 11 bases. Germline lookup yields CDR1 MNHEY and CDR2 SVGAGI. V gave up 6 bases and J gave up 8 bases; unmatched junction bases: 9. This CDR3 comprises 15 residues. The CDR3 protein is CASRSGTGGRDEQFF. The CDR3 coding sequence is TGTGCCAGCAGATCCGGGACAGGGGGAAGGGATGAGCAGTTCTTC.

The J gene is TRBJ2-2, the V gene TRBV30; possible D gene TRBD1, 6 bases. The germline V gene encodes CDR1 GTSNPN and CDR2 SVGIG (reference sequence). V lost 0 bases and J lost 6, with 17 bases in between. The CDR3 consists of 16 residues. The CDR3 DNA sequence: TGTGCCTGGAGTGTCGGGACATCTTTGGGGGCCGGGGAGCTGTTTTTT. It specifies CAWSVGTSLGAGELFF. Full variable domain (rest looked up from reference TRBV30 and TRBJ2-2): SQTIHQWPATLVQPVGSPLSLECTVEGTSNPNLYWYRQAAGRGLQLLFYSVGIGQISSEVPQNLSASRPQDRQFILSSKKLLLSDSGFYLCAWSVGTSLGAGELFFGEGSRLTVL.

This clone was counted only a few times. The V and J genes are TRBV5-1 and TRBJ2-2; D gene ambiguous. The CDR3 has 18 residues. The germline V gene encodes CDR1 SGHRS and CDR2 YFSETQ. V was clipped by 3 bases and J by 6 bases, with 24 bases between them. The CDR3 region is CASSSPPMSLRVSGELFF. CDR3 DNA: TGCGCCAGCAGCTCCCCCCCGATGTCCCTCCGCGTATCCGGGGAGCTGTTTTTT.

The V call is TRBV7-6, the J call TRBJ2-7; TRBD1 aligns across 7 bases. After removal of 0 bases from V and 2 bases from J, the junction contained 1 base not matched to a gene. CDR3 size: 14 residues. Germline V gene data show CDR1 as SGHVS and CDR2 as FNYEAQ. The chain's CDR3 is CASSLADRTYEQYF. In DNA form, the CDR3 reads TGTGCCAGCAGCTTAGCGGACAGGACCTACGAGCAGTACTTC.

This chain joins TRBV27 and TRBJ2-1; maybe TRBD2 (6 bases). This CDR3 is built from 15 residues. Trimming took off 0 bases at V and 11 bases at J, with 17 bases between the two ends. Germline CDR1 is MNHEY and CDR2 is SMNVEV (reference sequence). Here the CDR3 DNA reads TGTGCCAGCAGTTTATCCCTAGGGACTGCCAACAAGCAGTTCTTC. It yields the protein CASSLSLGTANKQFF.

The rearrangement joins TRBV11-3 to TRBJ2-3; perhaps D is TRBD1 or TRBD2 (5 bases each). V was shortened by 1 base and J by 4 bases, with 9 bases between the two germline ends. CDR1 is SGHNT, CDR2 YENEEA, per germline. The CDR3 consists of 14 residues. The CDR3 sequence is CASSLGGSSDTQYF. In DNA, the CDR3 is TGTGCCAGCAGCTTAGGGGGGAGCTCAGATACGCAGTATTTT.

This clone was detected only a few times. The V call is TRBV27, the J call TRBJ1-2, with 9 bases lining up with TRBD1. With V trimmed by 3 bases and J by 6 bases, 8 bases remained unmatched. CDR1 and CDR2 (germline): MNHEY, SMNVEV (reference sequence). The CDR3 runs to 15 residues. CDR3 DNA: TGTGCCAGCAGTTTCCTGGGACAGGGAGGGAATGGCTACACCTTC. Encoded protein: CASSFLGQGGNGYTF.

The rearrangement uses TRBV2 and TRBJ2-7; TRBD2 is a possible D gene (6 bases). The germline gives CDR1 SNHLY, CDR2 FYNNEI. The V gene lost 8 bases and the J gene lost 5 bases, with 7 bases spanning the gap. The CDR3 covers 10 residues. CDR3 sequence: CASAGNEQYF. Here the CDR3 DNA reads TGTGCCAGCGCGGGGAACGAGCAGTACTTC. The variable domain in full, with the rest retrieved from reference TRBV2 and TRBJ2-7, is EPEVTQTPSHQVTQMGQEVILRCVPISNHLYFYWYRQILGQKVEFLVSFYNNEISEKSEIFDDQFSVERPDGSNFTLKIRSTKLEDSAMYFCASAGNEQYFGPGTRLTVT.

The CDR3 region is CASSSFPRSVAGEGNEQFF. CDR3 nucleotides: TGTGCCAGCAGCTCATTCCCACGGTCGGTAGCGGGAGAAGGCAATGAGCAGTTCTTC. This rearrangement joins TRBV7-9 to TRBJ2-1; 9 bases fit TRBD2. Germline V gives CDR1 SEHNR, CDR2 FQNEAQ (reference sequence). The CDR3 sequence is 19 residues long. J gave up 6 bases and V 4 bases, and 19 bases lay outside the gene matches. Together with reference TRBV7-9 and TRBJ2-1, the CDR3 gives the full variable domain: DTGVSQNPRHKITKRGQNVTFRCDPISEHNRLYWYRQTLGQGPEFLTYFQNEAQLEKSRLLSDRFSAERPKGSFSTLEIQRTEQGDSAMYLCASSSFPRSVAGEGNEQFFGPGTRLTVL.

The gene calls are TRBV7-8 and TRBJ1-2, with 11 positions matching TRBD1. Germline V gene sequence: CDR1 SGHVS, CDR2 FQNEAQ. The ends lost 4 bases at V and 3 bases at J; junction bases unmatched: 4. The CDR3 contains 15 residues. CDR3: CASSSGQGAHYGYTF. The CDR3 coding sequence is TGTGCCAGCAGCTCAGGACAGGGGGCGCACTATGGCTACACCTTC.

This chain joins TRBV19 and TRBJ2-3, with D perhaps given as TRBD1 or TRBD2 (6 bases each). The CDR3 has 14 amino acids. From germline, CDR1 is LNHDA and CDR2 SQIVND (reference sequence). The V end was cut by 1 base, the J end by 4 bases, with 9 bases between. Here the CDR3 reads CASSIAGASDTQYF. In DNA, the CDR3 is TGTGCCAGTAGTATAGCGGGGGCTTCAGATACGCAGTATTTT. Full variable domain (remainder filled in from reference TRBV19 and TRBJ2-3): DGGITQSPKYLFRKEGQNVTLSCEQNLNHDAMYWYRQDPGQGLRLIYYSQIVNDFQKGDIAEGYSVSREKKESFPLTVTSAQKNPTAFYLCASSIAGASDTQYFGPGTRLTVL.

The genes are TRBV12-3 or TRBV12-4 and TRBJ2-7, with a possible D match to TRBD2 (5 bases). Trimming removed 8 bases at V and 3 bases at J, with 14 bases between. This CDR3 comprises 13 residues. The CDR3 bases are TGTGCCAGCCTCAAGGGAGTCGGCTACGAGCAGTACTTC. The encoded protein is CASLKGVGYEQYF.

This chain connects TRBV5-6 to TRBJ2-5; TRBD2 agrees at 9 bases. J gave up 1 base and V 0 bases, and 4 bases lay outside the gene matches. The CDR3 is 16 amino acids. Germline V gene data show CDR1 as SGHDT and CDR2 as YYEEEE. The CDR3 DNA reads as TGTGCCAGCAGCTTGGTGGAGCGGGAGGCCCAAGAGACCCAGTACTTC. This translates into CASSLVEREAQETQYF.

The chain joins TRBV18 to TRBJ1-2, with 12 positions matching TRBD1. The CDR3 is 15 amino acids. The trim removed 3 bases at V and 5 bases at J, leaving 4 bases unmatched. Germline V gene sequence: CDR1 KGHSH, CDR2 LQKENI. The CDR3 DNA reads TGTGCCAGCTCACCCGGGACAGGGGGCGGTTATGGCTACACCTTC. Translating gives CASSPGTGGGYGYTF. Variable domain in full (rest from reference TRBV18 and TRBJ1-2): NAGVMQNPRHLVRRRGQEARLRCSPMKGHSHVYWYRQLPEEGLKFMVYLQKENIIDESGMPKERFSAEFPKEGPSILRIQQVVRGDSAAYFCASSPGTGGGYGYTFGSGTRLTVV.

CDR3 in amino acids: CASSPAAGDGYGYTF. The DNA of the CDR3 is TGTGCCAGCTCACCCGCCGCAGGGGACGGTTATGGCTACACCTTC. V gene TRBV18 combines with J gene TRBJ1-2, with a weak D call TRBD1 (6 bases). The V end was cut by 3 bases, the J end by 5 bases, with 16 bases between. The CDR3 is 15 amino acids. Germline V CDR1 and CDR2: KGHSH, LQKENI. The full variable domain, in which reference TRBV18 and TRBJ1-2 provide the parts outside the CDR3, is NAGVMQNPRHLVRRRGQEARLRCSPMKGHSHVYWYRQLPEEGLKFMVYLQKENIIDESGMPKERFSAEFPKEGPSILRIQQVVRGDSAAYFCASSPAAGDGYGYTFGSGTRLTVV.

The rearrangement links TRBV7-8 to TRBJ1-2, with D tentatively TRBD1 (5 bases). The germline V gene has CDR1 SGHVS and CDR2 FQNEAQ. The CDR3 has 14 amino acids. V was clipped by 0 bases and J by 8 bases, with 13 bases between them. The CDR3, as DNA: TGTGCCAGCAGCTTAGCGCTGGGGGGAATAGGCTACACCTTC. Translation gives CASSLALGGIGYTF.

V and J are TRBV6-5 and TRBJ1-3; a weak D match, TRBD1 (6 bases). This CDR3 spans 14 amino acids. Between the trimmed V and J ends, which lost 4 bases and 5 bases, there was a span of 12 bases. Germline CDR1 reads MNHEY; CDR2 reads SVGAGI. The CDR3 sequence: CASSLGGSRNTIYF. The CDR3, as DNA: TGTGCCAGCAGTTTAGGGGGTAGCAGAAACACCATATATTTT.

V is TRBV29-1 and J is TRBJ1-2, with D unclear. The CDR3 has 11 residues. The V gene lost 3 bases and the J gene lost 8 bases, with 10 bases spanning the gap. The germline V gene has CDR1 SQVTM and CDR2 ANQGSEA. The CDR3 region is CSVERGRGYTF. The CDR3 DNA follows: TGCAGCGTTGAGCGGGGTCGAGGCTACACCTTC.

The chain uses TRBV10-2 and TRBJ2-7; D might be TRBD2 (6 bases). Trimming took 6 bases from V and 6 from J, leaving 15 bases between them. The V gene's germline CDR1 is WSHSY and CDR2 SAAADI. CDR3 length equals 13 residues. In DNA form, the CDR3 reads TGCGCCAGCAGACAACCGGGACTCCCCGAGCAGTACTTC. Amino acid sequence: CASRQPGLPEQYF.

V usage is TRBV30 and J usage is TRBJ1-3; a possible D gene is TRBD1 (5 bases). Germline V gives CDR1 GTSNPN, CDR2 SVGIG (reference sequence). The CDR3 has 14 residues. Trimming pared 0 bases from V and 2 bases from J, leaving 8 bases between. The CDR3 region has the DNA TGTGCCTGGAGTGTAGGAGGGGCTGGAAACACCATATATTTT. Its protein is CAWSVGGAGNTIYF.

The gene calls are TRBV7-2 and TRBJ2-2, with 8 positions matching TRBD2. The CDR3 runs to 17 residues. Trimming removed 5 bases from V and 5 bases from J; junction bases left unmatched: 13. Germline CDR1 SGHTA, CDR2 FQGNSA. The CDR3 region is CASSLTLGTSSTGELFF. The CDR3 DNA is TGTGCCAGCAGCCTAACCTTGGGGACTAGTTCGACCGGGGAGCTGTTTTTT.